These 26 T cell receptor beta chains came from one sample sequenced in a study of cytomegalovirus exposure and HLA in healthy donors. PCR was performed using 60 Vbeta and 13 Jbeta primers. Produced via immunoSEQ multiplex PCR; TCRdb's table is partial and in-frame only. Here the sample spans about 190,000 clones, more than 60% being singletons. The sample consisted of PBMCs. These receptors all come from a woman aged 25 to 39 in good health and CMV-seropositive.

The chain carries TRBV29-1 and TRBJ2-7, with TRBD2 matching over 15 bases. Germline V gene data show CDR1 as SQVTM and CDR2 as ANQGSEA. The J segment lost 2 bases and the V segment lost 5 bases, leaving 4 bases of the junction unmatched. The CDR3 is made up of 15 amino acids. The CDR3 sequence is CSVLGLAGGTYEQYF. CDR3 coding DNA: TGCAGCGTTCTCGGACTAGCGGGAGGGACCTACGAGCAGTACTTC.

The V call is TRBV18, the J call TRBJ1-4, with D perhaps TRBD1 (6 bases). Trimming took 2 bases from V and 8 from J, leaving 15 bases between them. The germline V gene encodes CDR1 KGHSH and CDR2 LQKENI. This CDR3 has 15 amino acids. The CDR3 protein is CASSPAEAGVEKLFF. CDR3 DNA sequence: TGTGCCAGCTCACCAGCCGAGGCAGGGGTCGAAAAACTGTTTTTT.

The chain links TRBV27 to TRBJ1-3; D not certain. CDR3 length: 13 residues. Germline V gene lookup returns CDR1 MNHEY and CDR2 SMNVEV (reference sequence). Trimming pared 2 bases from V and 1 base from J, leaving 3 bases between. The chain's CDR3 is CASSLTSGNTIYF. The CDR3 DNA reads as TGTGCCAGCAGTTTAACATCTGGAAACACCATATATTTT.

This chain connects TRBV19 to TRBJ1-5; the match to TRBD1 covers 7 bases. The germline V gene encodes CDR1 LNHDA and CDR2 SQIVND (reference sequence). The CDR3 covers 19 residues. The J segment lost 0 bases and the V segment lost 3 bases, leaving 14 bases of the junction unmatched. In nucleotides, the CDR3 is TGTGCCAGTAGTATTGGGATCATTCGAGGACAGGCTAGCAATCAGCCCCAGCATTTT. Its translation: CASSIGIIRGQASNQPQHF.

The CDR3 loop is CASSPVQGYNSPLHF. The CDR3 nucleotides read TGTGCCAGTAGTCCAGTACAGGGCTATAATTCACCCCTCCACTTT. The chain combines TRBV19 with TRBJ1-6, with a possible D match to TRBD1 (6 bases). The CDR3 runs to 15 residues. Per germline, CDR1 LNHDA and CDR2 SQIVND (reference sequence). V was trimmed by 5 bases and J by 3 bases, leaving 11 bases between them.

This clone was seen a handful of times. The rearrangement uses TRBV5-1 and TRBJ2-7; possibly TRBD2 for D (7 bases). Between the trimmed V and J ends, which lost 0 bases and 5 bases, there was a span of 12 bases. The CDR3 is 14 amino acids. Germline V gene lookup returns CDR1 SGHRS and CDR2 YFSETQ. The CDR3 is CASSLGGGWDEQYF. The CDR3 region has the DNA TGCGCCAGCAGCTTGGGCGGGGGCTGGGACGAGCAGTACTTC. Using reference TRBV5-1 and TRBJ2-7 for the parts outside the CDR3, the full variable domain is KAGVTQTPRYLIKTRGQQVTLSCSPISGHRSVSWYQQTPGQGLQFLFEYFSETQRNKGNFPGRFSGRQFSNSRSEMNVSTLELGDSALYLCASSLGGGWDEQYFGPGTRLTVT.

The rearrangement uses TRBV4-1 and TRBJ2-1; D is perhaps TRBD1 (6 bases). Germline loops: CDR1 MGHRA, CDR2 YSYEKL. V gave up 1 base and J gave up 6 bases, with 13 bases separating them. This CDR3 comprises 15 residues. CDR3 in amino acids: CASSQGPLRGNEQFF. As DNA, the CDR3 is TGCGCCAGCAGCCAAGGCCCACTCAGGGGCAATGAGCAGTTCTTC.

Here the CDR3 reads CASSTYAGRDTQYF. In DNA form, the CDR3 reads TGTGCCAGCAGCACCTATGCAGGGAGGGATACGCAGTATTTT. The chain combines TRBV7-2 with TRBJ2-3; weak D call: TRBD2 (6 bases). The CDR3 has 14 amino acids. Trimming shortened V by 5 bases and J by 6 bases, and 15 bases separated the two germline ends. The germline gives CDR1 SGHTA, CDR2 FQGNSA.

This chain uses TRBV29-1 with TRBJ2-7, with TRBD1 matching over 8 bases. Germline trimming cut 4 bases from V and 5 bases from J; bases unmatched to any gene: 10. Germline CDR1 and CDR2: SQVTM and ANQGSEA. The CDR3 extends over 14 amino acids. This chain's CDR3 is CSVVKDRDRNEQYF. The CDR3 DNA reads as TGCAGCGTTGTTAAGGACAGGGATCGTAACGAGCAGTACTTC.

The chain uses TRBV7-6 and TRBJ1-3; D remains unclear. Trimming removed 5 bases at V and 2 bases at J, with 16 bases between. The CDR3 runs to 16 residues. Germline V gene data show CDR1 as SGHVS and CDR2 as FNYEAQ. The CDR3 spells CASSPQMLAAGNTIYF. DNA for the CDR3: TGTGCCAGCAGCCCCCAAATGTTGGCCGCTGGAAACACCATATATTTT.

This chain uses TRBV9 with TRBJ1-4, with 7 nucleotides matching TRBD1. The V gene end was trimmed by 3 bases and the J gene end by 6 bases; junction bases not matched to a gene: 8. The CDR3 is 15 amino acids. Looked up from germline, CDR1 is SGDLS and CDR2 is YYNGEE. As DNA, the CDR3 is TGTGCCAGCAGCGCGGGGACAGCTAGGGATGAAAAACTGTTTTTT. It encodes CASSAGTARDEKLFF.

This sequence joins TRBV9 and TRBJ2-1, with 8 nucleotides matching TRBD1. The CDR3 loop spans 16 amino acids. V was pared by 0 bases and J by 0 bases, with 2 bases of the junction left unmatched. CDR1 and CDR2 (germline): SGDLS, YYNGEE. The CDR3 coding sequence is TGTGCCAGCAGCGTAGGGCAGGGGGCCTCCTACAATGAGCAGTTCTTC. It yields the protein CASSVGQGASYNEQFF.

This chain joins TRBV11-2 and TRBJ1-2; tentatively, D is TRBD1 (5 bases). Germline loops: CDR1 SGHAT, CDR2 FQNNGV. This CDR3 spans 14 amino acids. Trimming stripped 0 bases from V and 4 bases from J, with 9 bases between. The CDR3, as DNA: TGTGCCAGCAGCTTAGATTGGGGCACCTATGGCTACACCTTC. Amino acids: CASSLDWGTYGYTF. Supplemented by reference TRBV11-2 and TRBJ1-2, the full variable domain reads EAGVAQSPRYKIIEKRQSVAFWCNPISGHATLYWYQQILGQGPKLLIQFQNNGVVDDSQLPKDRFSAERLKGVDSTLKIQPAKLEDSAVYLCASSLDWGTYGYTFGSGTRLTVV.

V gene TRBV11-2 combines with J gene TRBJ2-7; 12 bases match TRBD2. Germline assignment: CDR1 SGHAT and CDR2 FQNNGV. The V and J ends lost 7 bases and 6 bases, in that order; junction bases with no gene match: 10. This CDR3 has 15 amino acids. CDR3 sequence: CASTLALAGGPEQYF. DNA for the CDR3: TGTGCCAGCACCCTAGCCCTAGCGGGAGGGCCCGAGCAGTACTTC.

This clone was observed a few times. The V call is TRBV23-1, the J call TRBJ2-7; 10 nucleotides line up with TRBD1. TRBV23-1 is labeled an ORF, and its function is uncertain. V dropped 8 bases and J dropped 3; count of bases not matched to a gene: 10. CDR3 length: 15 residues. CDR3 amino acids: CASAPPGQGSYEQYF. CDR3 bases: TGCGCCAGCGCCCCGCCGGGACAGGGGAGCTACGAGCAGTACTTC.

The rearrangement links TRBV7-2 to TRBJ1-6; possible D gene TRBD1, 6 bases. The CDR3 extends over 17 amino acids. Between the trimmed V and J ends, which lost 1 base and 1 base, there was a span of 11 bases. The germline V gene encodes CDR1 SGHTA and CDR2 FQGNSA. CDR3 nucleotides: TGTGCCAGCAGCTTAGTGGGAGGGGGGTCCTATAATTCACCCCTCCACTTT. Amino acids: CASSLVGGGSYNSPLHF.

V is TRBV14 and J is TRBJ1-4, with D perhaps TRBD1 (5 bases). Trimming left V 1 base short and J 7 bases short, with 10 bases between. The germline CDR1 and CDR2 sequences are SGHDN and FVKESK. The CDR3 sequence is 14 residues long. CDR3: CASSQAIRGEKLFF. The DNA for the CDR3 is TGTGCCAGCAGCCAAGCCATAAGGGGTGAAAAACTGTTTTTT.

This clone has a handful of counts. This chain connects TRBV4-1 to TRBJ1-4, with D uncertain. CDR1 is MGHRA and CDR2 is YSYEKL in the germline V gene. V dropped 1 base and J dropped 1 base, with 19 bases sitting between them. The CDR3 covers 19 residues. CDR3 DNA sequence: TGCGCCAGCAGCCAAGTCGATCTTGGGTTTCGAGGAACTAATGAAAAACTGTTTTTT. Translated: CASSQVDLGFRGTNEKLFF.

The CDR3 loop reads CASSRQGLTGTSGRAGSTGELFF. In DNA form, the CDR3 reads TGCGCCAGCAGCCGTCAGGGCCTGACCGGGACTAGCGGGAGGGCCGGGTCTACCGGGGAGCTGTTTTTT. This chain links TRBV5-1 with TRBJ2-2; 16 bases agree with TRBD2. V was pared by 4 bases and J by 5 bases, with 23 bases of the junction left unmatched. Germline V CDR1 and CDR2: SGHRS, YFSETQ. The CDR3 has 23 amino acids.

This clone has just one count. The chain carries TRBV5-4 and TRBJ1-1; 7 bases map to TRBD1. Trimming at V came to 4 bases and at J to 7 bases, leaving 10 bases not matched to a gene. There are 14 residues in the CDR3. The germline CDR1 and CDR2 sequences are SGHNT and YYREEE (reference sequence). The CDR3 protein is CASSQRQGFGEAFF. In DNA, the CDR3 is TGTGCCAGCAGCCAACGACAGGGTTTCGGTGAAGCTTTCTTT.

CDR3 DNA sequence: TGTGCCAGCTCCTGGACAGGGGAGGCGTTGGCTGAAGCTTTCTTT. Translation gives CASSWTGEALAEAFF. J is TRBJ1-1 and V is TRBV18; 9 nucleotides line up with TRBD1. V trimming: 6 bases; J trimming: 6 bases; junction bases outside the gene matches: 11. Germline CDR1 KGHSH, CDR2 LQKENI. The CDR3 spans 15 residues.

This clone came up a few times. This rearrangement joins TRBV7-2 to TRBJ2-5, with D perhaps matching TRBD1 (6 bases). This CDR3 contains 15 residues. V shed 1 base and J shed 0 bases, with 9 bases lying between them. Per the germline V gene, CDR1 is SGHTA and CDR2 is FQGNSA. The chain's CDR3 is CASSLVQGYQETQYF. The CDR3 bases are TGTGCCAGCAGCTTAGTCCAGGGGTACCAAGAGACCCAGTACTTC.

This sequence joins TRBV5-4 and TRBJ2-5; 9 nucleotides match TRBD2. CDR3 size: 15 residues. From germline, CDR1 is SGHNT and CDR2 YYREEE (reference sequence). V shed 2 bases, J shed 2 bases, and the junction held 4 bases outside the gene matches. The CDR3 reads CASSLPTSGQETQYF. CDR3 in DNA: TGTGCCAGCAGCTTACCGACTAGCGGACAAGAGACCCAGTACTTC. The full variable domain, in which reference TRBV5-4 and TRBJ2-5 provide the parts outside the CDR3, is ETGVTQSPTHLIKTRGQQVTLRCSSQSGHNTVSWYQQALGQGPQFIFQYYREEENGRGNFPPRFSGLQFPNYSSELNVNALELDDSALYLCASSLPTSGQETQYFGPGTRLLVL.

V usage is TRBV27 and J usage is TRBJ2-2; TRBD1 matches 8 bases. The CDR3 contains 17 residues. The V gene end was trimmed by 1 base and the J gene end by 6 bases; junction bases not matched to a gene: 10. Per the germline V gene, CDR1 is MNHEY and CDR2 is SMNVEV (reference sequence). The CDR3 spells CASSLLGQVNVPGELFF. The CDR3, as DNA: TGTGCCAGCAGTTTATTGGGACAGGTTAACGTCCCCGGGGAGCTGTTTTTT.

The chain uses TRBV11-2 and TRBJ2-3; tentative D call: TRBD2 (6 bases). Germline V gives CDR1 SGHAT, CDR2 FQNNGV. This CDR3 is built from 15 residues. With 6 bases removed from V and 2 bases from J, the gap between germline ends came to 15 bases. This chain's CDR3 is CASRFIGGNTDTQYF. CDR3 DNA sequence: TGTGCCAGCAGATTCATCGGGGGAAACACAGATACGCAGTATTTT.

The chain uses TRBV27 and TRBJ1-5; D not certain. The V and J ends lost 1 base and 4 bases respectively, with 14 bases between them. Germline CDR1 MNHEY, CDR2 SMNVEV (reference sequence). The CDR3 loop spans 16 amino acids. This CDR3 reads CASSLLSRGENQPQHF. The CDR3 DNA reads TGTGCCAGCAGTTTATTGAGTCGGGGAGAGAATCAGCCCCAGCATTTT.